These 18 T cell receptor beta chains share one sample of origin, sequenced in a study of OX40 agonist ivuxolimab in advanced cancers. TCRdb's table, derived via immunoSEQ multiplex PCR, lists solely in-frame clones and lacks some. The sample holds tens of thousands of clones, more than 70% seen once. The sequencing here drew on CD4+ or CD8+ T cells sorted from blood, taken in a trial of the OX40 agonist ivuxolimab. These TCRs come from an adult with an advanced solid tumor such as melanoma, head and neck, liver or kidney cancer.

The gene calls are TRBV12-5 and TRBJ2-1, with 11 bases aligning to TRBD2. CDR1 and CDR2 (germline): LGHNT, FRNRAP. The CDR3 contains 19 residues. Trimming cost V 0 bases and J 1 base; bases outside gene matches: 8. This CDR3 is CASGLVSSGRKGSYNEQFF. DNA of the CDR3: TGTGCTAGTGGTTTGGTGTCTAGCGGGAGGAAGGGTTCCTACAATGAGCAGTTCTTC.

This clone was found once. The chain recombines TRBV5-1 with TRBJ2-1, with TRBD2 matching 9 bases. CDR1 is SGHRS and CDR2 is YFSETQ in the germline V gene. Unmatched junction bases numbered 7, after V lost 0 bases and J lost 6 bases. The CDR3 is 16 amino acids. This CDR3 reads CASSLESSGIFNEQFF. The CDR3 coding sequence is TGCGCCAGCAGCTTGGAGTCTAGCGGGATTTTCAATGAGCAGTTCTTC.

This rearrangement joins TRBV5-1 to TRBJ1-3; D is perhaps TRBD1 (5 bases). The germline V and J ends were trimmed by 4 bases and 3 bases, with 20 bases remaining between them. The CDR3 is made up of 17 amino acids. Germline assignment: CDR1 SGHRS and CDR2 YFSETQ. The CDR3 region is CASSPGDGRKGGNTIYF. In DNA form, the CDR3 reads TGCGCCAGCAGCCCTGGGGACGGTCGGAAAGGTGGAAACACCATATATTTT.

J is TRBJ2-7 and V is TRBV9; 7 bases line up with TRBD2. Germline-derived CDR1 and CDR2 are SGDLS and YYNGEE. This CDR3 has 15 residues. The V gene end was trimmed by 4 bases and the J gene end by 1 base; junction bases not matched to a gene: 8. The CDR3, as DNA: TGTGCCAGCAGCCGAGCAGGCGGGAGATCCTACGAGCAGTACTTC. This codes for CASSRAGGRSYEQYF.

This chain uses TRBV11-2 with TRBJ2-7; no clear D. The CDR3 has 14 amino acids. V gave up 3 bases and J gave up 4 bases, with 13 bases separating them. Germline V gives CDR1 SGHAT, CDR2 FQNNGV. This CDR3 is CASSFGPGSYEQYV. DNA for the CDR3: TGTGCCAGCAGCTTCGGCCCGGGTTCATACGAGCAGTACGTC.

The V gene is TRBV5-4, the J gene TRBJ1-2, with a weak D call TRBD1 (5 bases). Germline V CDR1 and CDR2: SGHNT, YYREEE (reference sequence). V was clipped by 2 bases and J by 4 bases, with 18 bases between them. CDR3 size: 16 residues. The CDR3 DNA reads as TGTGCCAGCAGCTTACCAGGCGGGGCGATTGGCTATGGCTACACCTTC. This translates into CASSLPGGAIGYGYTF.

The chain carries TRBV7-2 and TRBJ2-5; 9 bases line up with TRBD1. J gave up 2 bases and V 3 bases, and 10 bases lay outside the gene matches. Germline assignment: CDR1 SGHTA and CDR2 FQGNSA. CDR3 size: 17 residues. The CDR3 sequence is CASSFLLPGQGQETQYF. CDR3 bases: TGTGCCAGCAGCTTCCTTCTCCCGGGACAGGGTCAAGAGACCCAGTACTTC.

The J gene is TRBJ1-1, the V gene TRBV6-5, with TRBD1 matching 11 bases. Germline CDR1 MNHEY, CDR2 SVGAGI. V lost 6 bases and J lost 6; bases outside the gene matches: 6. The CDR3 covers 14 residues. CDR3 DNA: TGTGCCAGCAGGTCGGACAGGGGGCGATCTGAAGCTTTCTTT. Protein product: CASRSDRGRSEAFF.

This chain joins TRBV10-3 and TRBJ2-2, with 11 nucleotides matching TRBD2. This CDR3 contains 18 residues. Germline V CDR1 and CDR2: ENHRY, SYGVKD. Trimming removed 8 bases from V and 5 bases from J; junction bases left unmatched: 16. CDR3 region: CAISKLLAGEEGTGELFF. CDR3 bases: TGTGCCATCTCCAAATTACTAGCGGGAGAGGAAGGGACCGGGGAGCTGTTTTTT.

The V call is TRBV19, the J call TRBJ2-3, with 10 bases aligning to TRBD2. The trim removed 6 bases at V and 5 bases at J, leaving 14 bases unmatched. Looked up from germline, CDR1 is LNHDA and CDR2 is SQIVND (reference sequence). This CDR3 comprises 17 residues. The CDR3 nucleotides read TGTGCCAGTAGCCCAACCTCGCTAGCGGGAGTTGTAGATACGCAGTATTTT. Its protein product is CASSPTSLAGVVDTQYF.

The J gene is TRBJ1-4, the V gene TRBV7-8; 9 positions match TRBD1. This CDR3 comprises 15 residues. The germline V gene encodes CDR1 SGHVS and CDR2 FQNEAQ. Trimming removed 4 bases from V and 7 bases from J; junction bases left unmatched: 7. The CDR3 sequence is CASSSTGGAFEKLFF. CDR3 in DNA: TGTGCCAGCAGCTCTACAGGGGGCGCATTTGAAAAACTGTTTTTT.

This chain joins TRBV18 and TRBJ1-2, with D unclear. Germline V gene data show CDR1 as KGHSH and CDR2 as LQKENI. The CDR3 extends over 16 amino acids. V gave up 1 base and J gave up 0 bases, with 12 bases separating them. This CDR3 is CASSPQGQATNYGYTF. The CDR3 nucleotides read TGTGCCAGCTCACCACAAGGGCAGGCTACTAACTATGGCTACACCTTC.

This chain links TRBV6-4 with TRBJ2-5, with 8 positions matching TRBD2. V gave up 7 bases and J gave up 6 bases; unmatched junction bases: 13. The CDR3 sequence is 15 residues long. Germline CDR1 MRHNA, CDR2 SNTAGT. CDR3 residues: CASTKSRGGLQTQYF. In nucleotides, the CDR3 is TGTGCCAGCACCAAATCACGGGGGGGCCTACAGACCCAGTACTTC.

The gene calls are TRBV7-9 and TRBJ1-3; tentatively, D is TRBD1 (5 bases). Germline CDR1 is SEHNR and CDR2 is FQNEAQ (reference sequence). Between the trimmed V and J ends, which lost 8 bases and 0 bases, there was a span of 14 bases. The CDR3 loop spans 15 amino acids. The CDR3: CASAGWRDSGNTIYF. The CDR3 nucleotides read TGTGCCAGCGCAGGGTGGAGAGACTCTGGAAACACCATATATTTT.

The chain couples TRBV30 to TRBJ1-1; D unclear. The CDR3 covers 11 residues. V was clipped by 7 bases and J by 5 bases, with 11 bases between them. The germline gives CDR1 GTSNPN, CDR2 SVGIG (reference sequence). This chain's CDR3 is CAYQGGTEAFF. CDR3 coding DNA: TGTGCCTATCAAGGTGGAACTGAAGCTTTCTTT. The whole variable domain, filled in from reference TRBV30 and TRBJ1-1, reads SQTIHQWPATLVQPVGSPLSLECTVEGTSNPNLYWYRQAAGRGLQLLFYSVGIGQISSEVPQNLSASRPQDRQFILSSKKLLLSDSGFYLCAYQGGTEAFFGQGTRLTVV.

V gene TRBV19 combines with J gene TRBJ1-6; D is uncertain. The CDR3 totals 14 residues. V was trimmed by 5 bases and J by 5 bases, leaving 10 bases between them. Germline V gene sequence: CDR1 LNHDA, CDR2 SQIVND (reference sequence). The CDR3 loop reads CASSRTSDNSPLHF. CDR3 nucleotide sequence: TGTGCCAGTAGTCGGACGTCTGATAATTCACCCCTCCACTTT.

The rearrangement links TRBV9 to TRBJ1-4; D unresolved. V lost 0 bases and J 5 bases, leaving 11 bases between the germline ends. The CDR3 extends over 15 amino acids. The germline V gene encodes CDR1 SGDLS and CDR2 YYNGEE. CDR3 DNA sequence: TGTGCCAGCAGCGTAGGCAGGCACCGGAATGAAAAACTGTTTTTT. This gives the protein CASSVGRHRNEKLFF.

In this sample, this clone turned up a few times. J is TRBJ2-5 and V is TRBV20-1; tentatively, D is TRBD2 (6 bases). Germline lookup yields CDR1 DFQATT and CDR2 SNEGSKA (reference sequence). The CDR3 spans 11 residues. The CDR3 sequence is CGGLAQETQYF. The CDR3 coding sequence is TGCGGGGGGTTGGCCCAAGAGACCCAGTACTTC.